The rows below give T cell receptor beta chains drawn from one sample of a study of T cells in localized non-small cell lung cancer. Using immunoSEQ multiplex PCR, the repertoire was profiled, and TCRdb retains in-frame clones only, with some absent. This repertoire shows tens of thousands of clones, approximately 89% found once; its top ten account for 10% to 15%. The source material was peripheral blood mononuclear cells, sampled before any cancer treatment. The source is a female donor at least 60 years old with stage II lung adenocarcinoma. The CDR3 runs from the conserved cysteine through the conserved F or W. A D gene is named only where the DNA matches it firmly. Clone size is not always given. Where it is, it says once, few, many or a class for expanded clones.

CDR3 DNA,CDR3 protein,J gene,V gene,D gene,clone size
TGTGCCAGCAGCGTAGCTGGGGGGTCTTACGATGAGCAGTTCTTC,CASSVAGGSYDEQFF,TRBJ2-1,TRBV9,.,.
TGTGCCAGCAGAGAAGCGGGAGGGTTGTACGAGCAGTACTTC,CASREAGGLYEQYF,TRBJ2-7,TRBV5-1,TRBD2,few
TGTGCCAGCAGCTTAAAGACGTTCCCCGAAGCTTTCTTT,CASSLKTFPEAFF,TRBJ1-1,TRBV13,.,.
TGTGCCAGCAGCTACCCAGGGGGAGAGACCCAGTACTTC,CASSYPGGETQYF,TRBJ2-5,TRBV11-1,TRBD1,.
TGTGCCACCGGGTCCTACAGCGAGCAGTACTTC,CATGSYSEQYF,TRBJ2-7,TRBV2,.,.
TGTGCCATCAGTGGAGCGGGAGGGCCTTTAAATGAGCAGTTCTTC,CAISGAGGPLNEQFF,TRBJ2-1,TRBV10-3,TRBD2,.
TGTGCCAGCAGCTTAGAGGGGGCTACTGAAGCTTTCTTT,CASSLEGATEAFF,TRBJ1-1,TRBV7-2,TRBD1,once
TGTGCCAGCTCCTCCCCACCGGGACAGGGTTCCTACGAGCAGTACTTC,CASSSPPGQGSYEQYF,TRBJ2-7,TRBV28,TRBD1,.
TGCGCCAGCAAGGCAGAGGATAGGACCAATGAGCAGTTCTTC,CASKAEDRTNEQFF,TRBJ2-1,TRBV4-3,.,.
TGCGCCAGCAGCCAGGACAGGGCGAGTGGCTACACCTTC,CASSQDRASGYTF,TRBJ1-2,TRBV4-1,TRBD1,.
TGTGCCATCAGTGAGTCGGTGCAGCCCCAGCATTTT,CAISESVQPQHF,TRBJ1-5,TRBV10-3,.,.
TGTGCCAGCAGCGCCAGCGTGGGACTAGCGGGAAACACAGATACGCAGTATTTT,CASSASVGLAGNTDTQYF,TRBJ2-3,TRBV9,TRBD2,.
TGTGCCAGCAGCTCTCGGGCCATGGAGTACACTGAAGCTTTCTTT,CASSSRAMEYTEAFF,TRBJ1-1,TRBV5-4,.,.
TGCAGCGTTGGGTCACGGGGGGCGGGAGAGACCCAGTACTTC,CSVGSRGAGETQYF,TRBJ2-5,TRBV29-1,.,.